These 8 T cell receptor beta chains came from one sample sequenced in a study of cytomegalovirus exposure and HLA in healthy donors. PCR amplification relied on 60 Vbeta primers (plus 13 Jbeta primers). TCRdb keeps only in-frame clones here, not all; method: immunoSEQ multiplex PCR. The top ten clones hold more than 2% of a sample with 150,000 to 200,000 clones, roughly four fifths of them seen once. Sequencing was performed on PBMCs. These receptors originate from a woman aged 30 to 39 in good health and CMV-seropositive.

The V gene is TRBV19, the J gene TRBJ1-2; no firm D call. The CDR3 spans 12 residues. Trimming shortened V by 0 bases and J by 6 bases, and 5 bases separated the two germline ends. Per the germline V gene, CDR1 is LNHDA and CDR2 is SQIVND (reference sequence). The CDR3 sequence: CASSIDQNGYTF. CDR3 nucleotide sequence: TGTGCCAGTAGTATAGATCAAAATGGCTACACCTTC. The whole variable domain, remainder taken from reference TRBV19 and TRBJ1-2, is DGGITQSPKYLFRKEGQNVTLSCEQNLNHDAMYWYRQDPGQGLRLIYYSQIVNDFQKGDIAEGYSVSREKKESFPLTVTSAQKNPTAFYLCASSIDQNGYTFGSGTRLTVV.

This clone has more than one count but fewer than ten. The chain couples TRBV6-5 to TRBJ2-7; TRBD1 is a possible D gene (6 bases). The CDR3 is 15 amino acids. Germline V gives CDR1 MNHEY, CDR2 SVGAGI. The V end was cut by 6 bases, the J end by 2 bases, with 17 bases between. CDR3 DNA: TGTGCCAGCAGCCCCACAGGGCCTTTTACCTACGAGCAGTACTTC. Translation gives CASSPTGPFTYEQYF.

V is TRBV5-4 and J is TRBJ1-1; 9 positions match TRBD1. Trimming at V came to 4 bases and at J to 6 bases, leaving 10 bases not matched to a gene. The germline CDR1 and CDR2 sequences are SGHNT and YYREEE (reference sequence). CDR3 length: 15 residues. As DNA, the CDR3 is TGTGCCAGCAGCGCGCGGGACAGGGCCCCACCTGAAGCTTTCTTT. It yields the protein CASSARDRAPPEAFF.

In nucleotides, the CDR3 is TGTGCCAGTGGAGGGGGACAGGTTTACAATGAGCAGTTCTTC. The encoded protein is CASGGGQVYNEQFF. This sequence joins TRBV19 and TRBJ2-1; 8 bases align to TRBD1. Per the germline V gene, CDR1 is LNHDA and CDR2 is SQIVND (reference sequence). The CDR3 contains 14 residues. The trim removed 8 bases at V and 4 bases at J, leaving 7 bases unmatched.

The V and J genes are TRBV18 and TRBJ1-4, with TRBD1 as a possible D gene (5 bases). The CDR3 extends over 13 amino acids. V lost 6 bases, J lost 8 bases, and 13 bases lay in between. CDR1 is KGHSH and CDR2 is LQKENI in the germline V gene. In DNA form, the CDR3 reads TGTGCCAGCTCTCAGGGATTGAGCGAAAAACTGTTTTTT. Encoded protein: CASSQGLSEKLFF.

This chain uses TRBV27 with TRBJ2-7; D remains unclear. Per the germline V gene, CDR1 is MNHEY and CDR2 is SMNVEV (reference sequence). The V gene lost 5 bases and the J gene lost 1 base, with 12 bases spanning the gap. The CDR3 is made up of 14 amino acids. Here the CDR3 reads CASSEQTDSYEQYF. CDR3 nucleotide sequence: TGTGCCAGCAGTGAACAAACAGATTCCTACGAGCAGTACTTC.

The chain combines TRBV18 with TRBJ1-1; D gene uncertain. V lost 6 bases and J lost 1, with 9 bases in between. CDR1 KGHSH and CDR2 LQKENI come from the germline V gene. This CDR3 region has 13 residues. The CDR3 loop is CASSELPNTEAFF. The CDR3 nucleotides are TGTGCCAGCTCGGAACTACCGAACACTGAAGCTTTCTTT.

This clone showed up just a few times. The chain combines TRBV6-5 with TRBJ1-2, with a possible D match to TRBD1 (5 bases). This CDR3 has 15 amino acids. Germline loops: CDR1 MNHEY, CDR2 SVGAGI. Trimming left V 1 base short and J 4 bases short, with 13 bases between. The CDR3 DNA follows: TGTGCCAGCAGTTACTGGGGCGGGGAAAGCTATGGCTACACCTTC. It yields the protein CASSYWGGESYGYTF.